The clone carrying this T cell receptor (beta chain) was counted at least ten times. Its antigen remains unknown. TCRdb recomputed calls from the reads with MiXCR, one row per CDR3 protein. The sample yields some 920,000 distinct CDR3 sequences, 25% to 40% seen once. Germline CDR1 is SGHTA and CDR2 is FQGNSA. V shed 6 bases, J shed 1 base, and the junction held 6 bases outside the gene matches. The CDR3 covers 15 residues. The data originate from a study of T cell repertoires in cytomegalovirus infection. Study-level information: Used in the study were CMV epitopes, some recently identified and HLA-C-restricted, others well-studied and HLA-B-restricted. Public TCR beta signatures marked donors with CMV infection and the matching HLA. General study results and limits: Ex vivo, HLA-C-restricted CMV-specific TCR beta clonotypes prevailed over the rest of the response. Using cumulative public TCR beta family frequency, the authors identified those who carried CMV together with the relevant HLA.

The sequences come from cultured CD8+ T cells from PBMCs, collected from culture after CMV antigen stimulation. The rearrangement uses TRBV7-2 and TRBJ2-3, with 8 positions matching TRBD2. This TCR derives from a human donor in good health (CMV status not recorded). Some clones in this sample may be carry-over from other donors' samples. CDR3 region: CASRSTSGGTDTQYF. Here the CDR3 DNA reads TGTGCCAGCAGATCAACTAGCGGAGGCACAGATACGCAGTATTTT.